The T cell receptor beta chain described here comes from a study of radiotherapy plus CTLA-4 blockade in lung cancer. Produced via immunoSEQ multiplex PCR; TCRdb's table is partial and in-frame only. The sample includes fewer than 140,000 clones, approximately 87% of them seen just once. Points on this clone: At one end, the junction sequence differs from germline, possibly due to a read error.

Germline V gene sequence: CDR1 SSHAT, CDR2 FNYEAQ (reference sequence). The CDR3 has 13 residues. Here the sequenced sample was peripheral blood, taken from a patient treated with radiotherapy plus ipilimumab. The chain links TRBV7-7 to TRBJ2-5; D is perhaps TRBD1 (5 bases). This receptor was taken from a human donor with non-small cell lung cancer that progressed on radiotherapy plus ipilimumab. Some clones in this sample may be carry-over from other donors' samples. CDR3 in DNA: TGTGCTAGCAGCTTAGACAGACAAGAGACCCAGTACTTC. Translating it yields CASSLDRQETQYF.